This T cell receptor (beta chain) derives from a study of technical replicates of blood from a few donors. The germline gives CDR1 LNHDA, CDR2 SQIVND (reference sequence). The CDR3 runs 15 residues. The V gene lost 3 bases and the J gene lost 5 bases, with 17 bases spanning the gap. Profiling relied on immunoSEQ multiplex PCR, and the TCRdb table lists in-frame clones only, not all of them. The sample includes more than 80,000 clones, around 95% of them seen just once. The gene calls are TRBV19 and TRBJ2-7, with D maybe TRBD1 (5 bases). The sample was T cells isolated from PBMCs. This TCR came from a human donor in good health. Here the CDR3 reads CASSIFQGTVNEQYF. The DNA for the CDR3 is TGTGCCAGTAGTATTTTTCAGGGTACGGTAAACGAGCAGTACTTC.